The clone carrying this TCR beta chain was observed many times. Antigen: not known. This entry comes from a study of human T cells and chemical hapten exposure. The overall study: Read at 6 days, the patch tests placed 0.01% DPC on the upper back. Alopecia areata, totalis or universalis affected patients, mainly female. Study-level findings and limits: TCRs exceeding a frequency of 1 in 1000 stayed unchanged under DPC sensitization. There were significantly more large CDR3 similarity clusters among expanded TCRs than among controls.

Time point: patch test 2, 6 weeks after DPC sensitization. Treatment indicated: therapeutic diphenylcyclopropenone sensitization with weekly scalp DPC. Trimming removed 1 base from V and 2 bases from J, with 15 bases in between. The CDR3 consists of 15 residues. Germline values: CDR1 SQVTM, CDR2 ANQGSEA. TCRdb reanalysed the RACE reads using MiXCR and keeps one entry per CDR3 protein. The sample includes about 380,000 distinct CDR3 sequences, around 6% seen only once; the top ten take roughly 5.4%. This receptor was identified in a woman under 30 with alopecia areata. Some clones in this sample may be carry-over from other donors' samples. The sequencing used whole blood, collected in connection with sensitization to the hapten diphenylcyclopropenone (DPC). The chain couples TRBV29-1 to TRBJ2-7; D may be TRBD1 (6 bases). The DNA of the CDR3 is TGCAGCGTTGAAGTTGAACAGGGACCGACCTACGAGCAGTACTTC. Its protein product is CSVEVEQGPTYEQYF.